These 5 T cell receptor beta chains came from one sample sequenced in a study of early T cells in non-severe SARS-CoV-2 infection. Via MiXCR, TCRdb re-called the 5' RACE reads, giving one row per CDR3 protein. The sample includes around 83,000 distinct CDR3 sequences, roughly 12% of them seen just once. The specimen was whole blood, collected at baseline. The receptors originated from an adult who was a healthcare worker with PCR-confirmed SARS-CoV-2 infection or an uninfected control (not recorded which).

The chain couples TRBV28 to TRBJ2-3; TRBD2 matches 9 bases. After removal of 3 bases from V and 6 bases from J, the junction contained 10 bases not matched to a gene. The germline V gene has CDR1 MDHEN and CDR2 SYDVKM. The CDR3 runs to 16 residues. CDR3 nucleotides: TGTGCCAGCAGTTTGGGTAGCGGGGGTTGGGGGGATACGCAGTATTTT. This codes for CASSLGSGGWGDTQYF.

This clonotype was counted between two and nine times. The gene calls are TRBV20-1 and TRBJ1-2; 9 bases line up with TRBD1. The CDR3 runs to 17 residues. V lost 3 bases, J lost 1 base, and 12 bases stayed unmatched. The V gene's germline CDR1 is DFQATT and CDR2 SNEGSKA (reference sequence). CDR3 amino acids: CSASVPGQGNFNYGYTF. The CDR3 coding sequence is TGCAGTGCTAGTGTCCCGGGACAGGGAAACTTTAACTATGGCTACACCTTC.

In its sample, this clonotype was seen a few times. The CDR3 bases are TGTGCCAGCAGTGGACCGGGACAGGTGACCCGAGGCTACACCTTC. Its translation: CASSGPGQVTRGYTF. The rearrangement joins TRBV6-2 or TRBV6-3 to TRBJ1-2, with 8 bases identical to TRBD1. There are 15 residues in the CDR3. Germline loops: CDR1 MNHEY, CDR2 SVGEGT. V gave up 5 bases and J gave up 8 bases; unmatched junction bases: 13.

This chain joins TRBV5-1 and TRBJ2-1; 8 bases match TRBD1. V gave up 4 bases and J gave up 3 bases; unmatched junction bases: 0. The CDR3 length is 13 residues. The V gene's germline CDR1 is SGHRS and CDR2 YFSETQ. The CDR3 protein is CASSTGGYNEQFF. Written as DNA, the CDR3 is TGCGCCAGCAGCACAGGGGGCTACAATGAGCAGTTCTTC.

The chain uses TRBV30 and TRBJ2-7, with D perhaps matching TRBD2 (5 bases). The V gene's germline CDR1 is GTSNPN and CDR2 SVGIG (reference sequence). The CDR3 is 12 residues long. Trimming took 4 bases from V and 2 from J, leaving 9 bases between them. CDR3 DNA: TGTGCCTGGAAGGCCGGGGCCTACGAGCAGTACTTC. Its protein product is CAWKAGAYEQYF. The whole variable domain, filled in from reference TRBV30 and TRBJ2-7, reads SQTIHQWPATLVQPVGSPLSLECTVEGTSNPNLYWYRQAAGRGLQLLFYSVGIGQISSEVPQNLSASRPQDRQFILSSKKLLLSDSGFYLCAWKAGAYEQYFGPGTRLTVT.